Listed below are T cell receptor beta chains from one sample, sequenced in a study of blood T cell repertoires in COVID-19. Data came from immunoSEQ multiplex PCR; TCRdb stores just in-frame clones and leaves some out. The table shows some 300,000 clones, with roughly 91% occurring only once. The sequencing input was PBMCs or T cells enriched from blood (not recorded which). These TCRs come from a woman younger than 45 who had recovered from COVID-19. CDR3s include the opening cysteine and the closing phenylalanine or tryptophan. A D gene is named only where the DNA matches it firmly. The listing skips clone size in some rows; elsewhere it reads once, few, many or a size class.

J gene,clone size,V gene,D gene,CDR3 protein,CDR3 DNA
TRBJ2-1,once,TRBV28,.,CASSFSLGSSYNEQFF,TGTGCCAGCAGTTTTTCCCTTGGCAGCTCCTACAATGAGCAGTTCTTC
TRBJ2-5,.,TRBV18,TRBD1,CASTANEGAQGTQYF,TGTGCCAGCACAGCAAATGAGGGGGCTCAAGGGACCCAGTACTTC
TRBJ2-1,.,TRBV18,.,CASSRFGGEQFF,TGTGCCAGCTCCCGATTCGGGGGTGAGCAGTTCTTC
TRBJ1-2,.,TRBV5-1,.,CASSLVGGTYEGYTF,TGCGCCAGCAGCTTGGTTGGCGGGACCTATGAAGGCTACACCTTC
TRBJ1-3,.,TRBV18,.,CASSPPAGVISGNTIYF,TGTGCCAGCTCACCACCGGCAGGGGTTATCTCTGGAAACACCATATATTTT
TRBJ2-1,.,TRBV27,.,CASSRYETGLSYNEQFF,TGTGCCAGCAGCCGGTATGAGACAGGCCTTTCCTACAATGAGCAGTTCTTC
TRBJ1-4,once,TRBV5-6,.,CASSFGQTTNEKLFF,TGTGCCAGCAGCTTCGGACAGACAACTAATGAAAAACTGTTTTTT
TRBJ1-2,.,TRBV18,.,CASSPPALYGGYTF,TGTGCCAGCTCACCCCCCGCGTTGTACGGTGGCTACACCTTC
TRBJ2-1,.,TRBV28,TRBD2,CASSRVAGGTYNEQFF,TGTGCCAGCAGTCGGGTAGCGGGAGGCACCTACAATGAGCAGTTCTTC
TRBJ1-5,.,TRBV28,.,CASSLLSFGGSQPQHF,TGTGCCAGCAGTTTACTTAGTTTCGGGGGTTCTCAGCCCCAGCATTTT
TRBJ2-7,.,TRBV5-4,TRBD1,CASSLRQGSNEQYF,TGTGCCAGCAGCTTACGACAGGGTAGCAACGAGCAGTACTTC
TRBJ2-3,.,TRBV7-9,TRBD1,CASSLKGTGQGTDTQYF,TGTGCCAGCAGCTTAAAAGGGACAGGGCAAGGCACAGATACGCAGTATTTT
TRBJ2-2,.,TRBV5-6,TRBD1,CASSLPGTGGKAGELFF,TGTGCCAGCAGCTTGCCCGGGACAGGGGGCAAGGCCGGGGAGCTGTTTTTT
TRBJ2-5,many,TRBV6-4,TRBD2,CASSAVTSGQETQYF,TGTGCCAGCAGTGCCGTGACTAGCGGCCAAGAGACCCAGTACTTC
TRBJ1-1,.,TRBV5-4,TRBD1,CASSWDRADTEAFF,TGTGCCAGCAGTTGGGACAGGGCTGACACTGAAGCTTTCTTT
TRBJ2-7,.,TRBV6-1,.,CASSEGVYEQYF,TGTGCCAGCAGTGAAGGAGTCTACGAGCAGTACTTC
TRBJ1-3,.,TRBV19,TRBD1,CASSKDREVNTIYF,TGTGCCAGTAGCAAGGACAGGGAAGTCAACACCATATATTTT
TRBJ2-7,.,TRBV3-1/TRBV3-2,TRBD2,CASSQEWVAGFYEQYF,TGTGCCAGCAGCCAAGAATGGGTAGCGGGATTTTACGAGCAGTACTTC
TRBJ2-5,.,TRBV11-2,.,CASSSNWETQYF,TGTGCCAGCAGTTCCAACTGGGAGACCCAGTACTTC